The source of this TCR delta chain is a study of Vδ1+ human thymocytes. The CDR3 is made up of 21 amino acids. The J segment lost 0 bases and the V segment lost 0 bases, leaving 17 bases of the junction unmatched. Looked up from germline, CDR1 is TSWWSYY and CDR2 is QGS. Overall study findings and caveats: Thymic TRG and TRD repertoires appeared highly polyclonal.

Extracted RNA was reverse transcribed into cDNA. The CDR3 regions were amplified by multiplex PCR from V-gene primers to a constant-region primer. TCRdb reapplied CATT to the multiplex PCR reads. This sample has around 24,000 delta-chain clones; 25% to 35% occur once, and the top ten carry 1.6%. In regard to this clone: Its antigen is not identified.

The sequencing sample was made of Vdelta1+ gamma-delta thymocytes from the thymus. Subset denoted: FACS-sorted CD3+ TCRalphabeta- TCRVdelta1+ TCRVdelta2- thymocytes. This receptor was taken from a boy under two years old who had congenital heart surgery. The chain employs TRDV1 and TRDJ1, with TRDD3 matching 9 bases. CDR3 bases: TGTGCTCTTGGGGAACTTTTTACTGACGTACTGGGGGAATCCCACACCGATAAACTCATCTTT. Residues: CALGELFTDVLGESHTDKLIF.